This T cell receptor (beta chain) was sequenced in a study of blood T cell repertoires in COVID-19. Turning to the study itself: T cells, B-cell-depleted T cells, or PBMCs supplied cDNA or gDNA.

In the authors' methods: Estimated nucleated cell counts came from reference gene primer amplification. Method: immunoSEQ multiplex PCR; TCRdb's copy keeps in-frame clones and lacks some. Clone size and V and J calls were adopted from that table, with D and trimming inferred from the DNA. The sample lists roughly 200,000 clones; over 80% were seen once. The CDR3 consists of 16 residues. In germline, CDR1 is LNHNV, CDR2 YYDKDF (reference sequence). Trimming shortened V by 0 bases and J by 3 bases, and 9 bases separated the two germline ends. Assignment of participants to cohorts was predicated upon participant-reported clinical history. Either two negative PCRs, clearance, or symptom resolution qualified Cohort 3 donors as recovered.

This receptor was taken from a man in his thirties or forties who had recovered from COVID-19. Sequenced material: PBMCs or T cells enriched from blood (not recorded which). The chain recombines TRBV15 with TRBJ1-6, with no clear D. CDR3 in DNA: TGTGCCACCAGCAGAGATCCCCGGAGCTATAATTCACCCCTCCACTTT. It encodes CATSRDPRSYNSPLHF.